Described below is a single T cell receptor beta chain sequence and its context. Its antigen is not identified. This record belongs to a study of vaccination effects on CD4 cells after COVID-19. Overall study results and limits: Late post-vaccination samples showed marked contraction of infection- and vaccine-induced clones.

Here immunoSEQ multiplex PCR was the method, and the copy in TCRdb shows in-frame clones only, minus some. Here the sample spans 20,000 to 25,000 clones, 73% being singletons. With the ViraFEST assay, the study expanded antigen-specific CD4+ T cells using viral peptide pools, then sequenced them. Around day 10 of culture, CD4+ T cells were separated out. Each vaccine recipient was nucleocapsid antibody negative and had no prior SARS-CoV-2 infection. Cultures got half-medium changes with IL-2 on days 3 and 7. V shed 2 bases and J shed 2 bases, with 4 bases lying between them. Germline V lookup: CDR1 MNHEY, CDR2 SVGAGI. The CDR3 loop spans 13 amino acids.

The clonotype originates from a human donor who received a COVID-19 vaccine. The sequenced sample was CD4+ T cells from PBMCs cultured with HCoV-NL63 spike peptides, obtained before COVID-19 vaccination. V and J are TRBV6-5 and TRBJ1-3; no clear D. The CDR3 reads CASSYIPGNTIYF. The CDR3 DNA reads TGTGCCAGCAGTTACATACCTGGAAACACCATATATTTT.